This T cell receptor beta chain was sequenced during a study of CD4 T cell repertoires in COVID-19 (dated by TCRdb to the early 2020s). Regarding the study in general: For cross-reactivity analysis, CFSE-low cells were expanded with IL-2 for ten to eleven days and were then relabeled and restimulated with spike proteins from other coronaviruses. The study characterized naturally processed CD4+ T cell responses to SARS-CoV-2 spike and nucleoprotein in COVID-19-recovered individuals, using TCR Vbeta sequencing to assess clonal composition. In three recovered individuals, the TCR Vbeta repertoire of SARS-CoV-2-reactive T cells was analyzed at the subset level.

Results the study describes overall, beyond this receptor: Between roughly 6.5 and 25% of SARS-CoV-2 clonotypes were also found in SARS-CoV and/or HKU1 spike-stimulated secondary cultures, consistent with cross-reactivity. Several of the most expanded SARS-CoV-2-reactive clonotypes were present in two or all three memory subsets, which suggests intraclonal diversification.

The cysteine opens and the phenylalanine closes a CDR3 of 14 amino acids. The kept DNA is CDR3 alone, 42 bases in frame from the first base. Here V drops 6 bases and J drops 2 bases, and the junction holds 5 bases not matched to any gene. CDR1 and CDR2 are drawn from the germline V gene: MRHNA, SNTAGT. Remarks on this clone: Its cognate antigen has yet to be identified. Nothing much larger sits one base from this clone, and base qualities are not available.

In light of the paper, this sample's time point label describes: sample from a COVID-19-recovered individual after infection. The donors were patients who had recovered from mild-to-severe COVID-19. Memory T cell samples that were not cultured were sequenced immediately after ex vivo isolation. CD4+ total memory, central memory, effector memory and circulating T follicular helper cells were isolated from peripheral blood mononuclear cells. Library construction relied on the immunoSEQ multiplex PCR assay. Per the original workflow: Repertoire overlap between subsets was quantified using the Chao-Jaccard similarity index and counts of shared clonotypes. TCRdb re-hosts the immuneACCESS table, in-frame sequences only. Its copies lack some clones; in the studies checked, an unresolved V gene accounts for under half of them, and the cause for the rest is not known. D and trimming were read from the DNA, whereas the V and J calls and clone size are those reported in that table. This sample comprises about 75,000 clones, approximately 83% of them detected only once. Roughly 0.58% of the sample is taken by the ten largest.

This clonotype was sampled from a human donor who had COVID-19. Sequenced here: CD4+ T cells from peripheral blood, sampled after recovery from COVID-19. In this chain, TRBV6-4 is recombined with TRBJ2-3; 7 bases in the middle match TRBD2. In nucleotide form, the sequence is TGTGCCAGCAGCCCAGCGGGGAACACAGATACGCAGTATTTT. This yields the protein CASSPAGNTDTQYF.